This T cell receptor (beta chain) was documented in a study of blood T cell repertoires in COVID-19. The overall study: From T cells, B-cell-depleted T cells, or PBMCs came the material, which was cDNA or gDNA.

Data came from immunoSEQ multiplex PCR; TCRdb stores just in-frame clones and leaves some out. The sample holds over 70,000 clones, less than 90% seen once. V gave up 6 bases and J gave up 2 bases, with 13 bases separating them. This CDR3 has 14 amino acids. Per the germline V gene, CDR1 is LGHNA and CDR2 is YSLEER. This clone is a singleton in its sample. The TCR was taken from a human donor in a cohort sampled during active COVID-19. V gene TRBV4-3 combines with J gene TRBJ1-2, with D tentatively TRBD1 (6 bases). Sequenced material: peripheral blood. CDR3 in DNA: TGCGCCAGCAGAAACAGGGAATTCAACTATGGCTACACCTTC. Encoded protein: CASRNREFNYGYTF.